Given below is one T cell receptor (beta chain) in context. Antigen: not known. The CDR3 covers 16 residues. The ends lost 4 bases at V and 4 bases at J; junction bases unmatched: 8. Germline V lookup: CDR1 SGHNT, CDR2 YYREEE (reference sequence). These data originate in a study of cytomegalovirus exposure and HLA in healthy donors. Study findings and constraints: Donor immune exposure was known only as CMV serostatus.

60 Vbeta and 13 Jbeta primers were used in PCR. This table comes from immunoSEQ multiplex PCR, and its TCRdb copy is limited to in-frame clones, with some not included. Of tens of thousands of clones listed, about four fifths are singletons. The TCR comes from a woman aged 30 to 39 in good health and CMV-seronegative. The specimen was PBMCs. This sequence joins TRBV5-4 and TRBJ2-6; TRBD1 matches 7 bases. CDR3 in DNA: TGTGCCAGCAGCCAAACAGGGGCAGCGGGGGCCAACGTCCTGACTTTC. It specifies CASSQTGAAGANVLTF. Looking up the rest from reference TRBV5-4 and TRBJ2-6 gives the full variable domain: ETGVTQSPTHLIKTRGQQVTLRCSSQSGHNTVSWYQQALGQGPQFIFQYYREEENGRGNFPPRFSGLQFPNYSSELNVNALELDDSALYLCASSQTGAAGANVLTFGAGSRLTVL.